Ten or more counts support the clone carrying this TCR beta chain. The sample is drawn from a study of T cells in Graves' hyperthyroidism and ophthalmopathy. RNA transcripts were the template for amplifying TCR beta CDR3 regions. The HTBI set primed first-round TCR CDR3 RT-PCR. TCRdb analysed the multiplex PCR reads with MiXCR anew, one entry per CDR3 protein. This repertoire shows some 550,000 distinct CDR3 sequences, under 25% found once; its top ten account for 26%. Stable Graves' hyperthyroidism meant no ophthalmopathy progression within 18 months. The sample taken for sequencing was blood. This TCR was recovered from a young man with Graves' hyperthyroidism.

CDR3 region: CSASLPRTGNGYTF. The CDR3 DNA follows: TGCAGTGCTAGTTTGCCGCGGACAGGGAATGGCTACACCTTC. The chain has TRBV20-1 and TRBJ1-2, with 8 bases aligning to TRBD1. The CDR3 runs to 14 residues. The ends lost 3 bases at V and 6 bases at J; junction bases unmatched: 9. The germline gives CDR1 DFQATT, CDR2 SNEGSKA (reference sequence).